Below, one T cell receptor (beta chain) is given with its context. The V gene lost 3 bases and the J gene lost 5 bases, with 10 bases spanning the gap. The CDR3 length is 13 residues. Germline lookup yields CDR1 MDHEN and CDR2 SYDVKM. The PCR used 60 Vbeta and 13 Jbeta primers. Data came from immunoSEQ multiplex PCR; TCRdb stores just in-frame clones and leaves some out. The repertoire holds 120,000 or so clones, with around three quarters as singletons. This sample was taken from a study of cytomegalovirus exposure and HLA in healthy donors. Specimen: PBMCs. The gene calls are TRBV28 and TRBJ2-5; the D gene is possibly TRBD2 (6 bases). This TCR was sampled from a woman aged 40-49 years in good health and CMV-seronegative. In DNA, the CDR3 is TGTGCCAGCAGTTTCGCGGGGCTGGAGACCCAGTACTTC. It specifies CASSFAGLETQYF.